This T cell receptor (beta chain) was captured in a study of CD8+ T cells in alopecia areata. In this sample, this clone turned up a few times. Its antigen is currently unknown. The CDR3 is 13 residues long. Germline V gives CDR1 LNHDA, CDR2 SQIVND (reference sequence). V was cut by 4 bases and J by 10 bases, with 13 bases left in between. Treatment indicated: oral pan-JAK inhibitor, 5-10 mg twice daily. Lesional scalp punch biopsies and peripheral blood were collected from alopecia areata patients. Study results and limitations: Links between baseline CD8+ expansion and response need larger treated cohorts. For lesional scalp, especially alopecia totalis/universalis, clonality was higher than in normal scalp.

Sequencing used cDNA as its template, made by extracting RNA and reverse transcribing it. Libraries were prepared by immunoSEQ multiplex PCR; TCRdb keeps only in-frame clonotypes and omits some of them. The repertoire holds about 7,400 clones, with roughly 64% as singletons. The sample was skin, taken at week 4, from a patient treated with tofacitinib. This sequence originates from a human donor with alopecia areata. The rearrangement uses TRBV19 and TRBJ1-4, with D tentatively TRBD1 (5 bases). The CDR3 loop reads CASSTSGTIKLFF. CDR3 coding DNA: TGTGCCAGTAGTACCTCCGGGACGATAAAACTGTTTTTT.